This paragraph covers one T cell receptor (beta chain) sequence. The antigen is unknown. The sample belongs to a study of radiotherapy plus CTLA-4 blockade in lung cancer. Study findings and constraints: The authors reported that early blood T cell clone dynamics, with interferon-beta, best predicted response.

J lost 2 bases, V lost 4 bases, and 12 bases had no gene match. Germline lookup yields CDR1 MGHRA and CDR2 YSYEKL. The CDR3 extends over 18 amino acids. Patients with chemo-refractory metastatic non-small-cell lung cancer received focal radiation plus CTLA-4 blockade with ipilimumab. The protocol was immunoSEQ multiplex PCR, while the TCRdb copy is restricted to in-frame clones and leaves out a portion. The sample lists under 20,000 clones, around 88% occurring once. The receptor's source is a human donor with non-small cell lung cancer whose response to radiotherapy plus ipilimumab could not be evaluated. The input for sequencing was peripheral blood, taken from a patient treated with radiotherapy plus ipilimumab. The chain is built from TRBV4-1 and TRBJ2-7; 12 bases match TRBD2. CDR3 protein: CASSLFQLAGGGAYEQYF. CDR3 nucleotide sequence: TGCGCCAGCAGCCTCTTTCAACTAGCGGGAGGAGGCGCCTACGAGCAGTACTTC.